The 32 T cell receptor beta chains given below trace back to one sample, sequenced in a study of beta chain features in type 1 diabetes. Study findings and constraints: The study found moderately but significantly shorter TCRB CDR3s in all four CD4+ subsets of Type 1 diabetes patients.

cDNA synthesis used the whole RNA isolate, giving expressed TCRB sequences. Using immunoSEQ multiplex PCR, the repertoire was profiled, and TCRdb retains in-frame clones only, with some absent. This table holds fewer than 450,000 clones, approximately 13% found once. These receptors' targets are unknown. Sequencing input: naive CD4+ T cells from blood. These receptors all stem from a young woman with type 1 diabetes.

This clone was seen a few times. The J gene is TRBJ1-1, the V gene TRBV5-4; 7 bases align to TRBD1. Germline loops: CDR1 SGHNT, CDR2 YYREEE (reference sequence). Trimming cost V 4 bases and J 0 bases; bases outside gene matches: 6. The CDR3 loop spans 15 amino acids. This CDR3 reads CASSTRTGLNTEAFF. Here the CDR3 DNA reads TGTGCCAGCAGCACTAGGACAGGATTGAACACTGAAGCTTTCTTT.

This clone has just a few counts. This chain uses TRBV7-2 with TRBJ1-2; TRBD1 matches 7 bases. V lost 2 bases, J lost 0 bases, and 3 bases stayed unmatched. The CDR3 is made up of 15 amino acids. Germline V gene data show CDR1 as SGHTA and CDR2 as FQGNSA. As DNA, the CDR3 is TGTGCCAGCAGCTTAACCGGGACAGCTAACTATGGCTACACCTTC. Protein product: CASSLTGTANYGYTF.

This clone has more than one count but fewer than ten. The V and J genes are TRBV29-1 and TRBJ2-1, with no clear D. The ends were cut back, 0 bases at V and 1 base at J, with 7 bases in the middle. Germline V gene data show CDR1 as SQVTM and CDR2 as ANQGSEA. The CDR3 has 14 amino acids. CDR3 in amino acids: CSVEDGRSYNEQFF. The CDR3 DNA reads TGCAGCGTTGAAGATGGTAGATCCTACAATGAGCAGTTCTTC.

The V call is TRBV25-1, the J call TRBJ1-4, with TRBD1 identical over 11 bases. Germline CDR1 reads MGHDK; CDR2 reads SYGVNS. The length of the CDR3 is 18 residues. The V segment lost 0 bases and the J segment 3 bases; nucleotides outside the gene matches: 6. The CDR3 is CASSEYEGQGGPNEKLFF. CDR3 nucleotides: TGTGCCAGCAGTGAATATGAGGGACAGGGGGGACCTAATGAAAAACTGTTTTTT. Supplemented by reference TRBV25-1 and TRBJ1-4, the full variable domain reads EADIYQTPRYLVIGTGKKITLECSQTMGHDKMYWYQQDPGMELHLIHYSYGVNSTEKGDLSSESTVSRIRTEHFPLTLESARPSHTSQYLCASSEYEGQGGPNEKLFFGSGTQLSVL.

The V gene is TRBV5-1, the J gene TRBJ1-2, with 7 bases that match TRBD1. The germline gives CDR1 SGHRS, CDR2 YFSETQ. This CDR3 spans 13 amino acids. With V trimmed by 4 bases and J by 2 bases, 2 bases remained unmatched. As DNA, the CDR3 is TGCGCCAGCAGCACGGGACAGAACTATGGCTACACCTTC. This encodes CASSTGQNYGYTF.

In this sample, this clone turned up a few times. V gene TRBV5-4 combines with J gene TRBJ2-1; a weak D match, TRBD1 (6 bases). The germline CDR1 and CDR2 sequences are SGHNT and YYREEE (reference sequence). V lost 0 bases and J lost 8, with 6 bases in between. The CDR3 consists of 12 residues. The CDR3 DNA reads TGTGCCAGCAGCTTGGCAGGGGATGAGCAGTTCTTC. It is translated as CASSLAGDEQFF.

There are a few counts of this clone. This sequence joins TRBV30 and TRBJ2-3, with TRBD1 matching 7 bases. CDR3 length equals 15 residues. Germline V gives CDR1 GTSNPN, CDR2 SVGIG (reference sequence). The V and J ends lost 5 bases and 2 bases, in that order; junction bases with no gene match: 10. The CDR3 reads CAWRKTGELTDTQYF. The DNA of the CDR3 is TGTGCCTGGCGGAAAACAGGGGAGCTCACAGATACGCAGTATTTT.

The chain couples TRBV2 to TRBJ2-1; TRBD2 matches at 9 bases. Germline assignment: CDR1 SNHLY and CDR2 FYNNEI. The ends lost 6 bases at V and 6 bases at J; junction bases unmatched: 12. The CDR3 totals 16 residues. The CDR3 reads CASSSLREGPFNEQFF. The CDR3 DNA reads TGTGCCAGCAGCTCCTTGCGGGAGGGCCCATTCAATGAGCAGTTCTTC.

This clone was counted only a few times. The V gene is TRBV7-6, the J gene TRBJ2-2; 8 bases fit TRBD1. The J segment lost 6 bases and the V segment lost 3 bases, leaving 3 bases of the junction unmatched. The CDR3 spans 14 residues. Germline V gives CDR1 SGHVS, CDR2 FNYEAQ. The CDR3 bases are TGTGCCAGCAGCTTGGACAGGGTCCCCGGGGAGCTGTTTTTT. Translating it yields CASSLDRVPGELFF.

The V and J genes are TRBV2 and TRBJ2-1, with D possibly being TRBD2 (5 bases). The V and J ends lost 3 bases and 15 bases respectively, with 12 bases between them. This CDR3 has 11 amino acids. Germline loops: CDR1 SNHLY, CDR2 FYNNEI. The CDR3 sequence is CASSDWTERFF. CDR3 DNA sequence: TGTGCCAGCAGTGATTGGACTGAAAGGTTCTTC.

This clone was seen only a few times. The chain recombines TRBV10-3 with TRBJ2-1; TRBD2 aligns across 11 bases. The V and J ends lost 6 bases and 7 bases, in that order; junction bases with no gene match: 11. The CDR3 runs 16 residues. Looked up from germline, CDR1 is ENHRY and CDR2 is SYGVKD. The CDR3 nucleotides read TGTGCCATCAGGGGCCAGGGACTAGCGGACCAGAATGAGCAGTTCTTC. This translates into CAIRGQGLADQNEQFF.

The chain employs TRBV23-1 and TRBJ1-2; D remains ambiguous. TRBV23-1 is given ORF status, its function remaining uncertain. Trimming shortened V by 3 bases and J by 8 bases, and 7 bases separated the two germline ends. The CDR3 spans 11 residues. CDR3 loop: CASSQRGGYTF. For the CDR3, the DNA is TGCGCCAGCAGTCAGCGAGGGGGCTACACCTTC.

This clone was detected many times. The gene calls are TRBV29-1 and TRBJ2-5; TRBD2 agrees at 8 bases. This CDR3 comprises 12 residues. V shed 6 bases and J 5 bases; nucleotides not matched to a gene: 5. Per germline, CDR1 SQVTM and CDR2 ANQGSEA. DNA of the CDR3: TGCAGCGTCGGGACTAGGGTGGAGACCCAGTACTTC. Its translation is CSVGTRVETQYF.

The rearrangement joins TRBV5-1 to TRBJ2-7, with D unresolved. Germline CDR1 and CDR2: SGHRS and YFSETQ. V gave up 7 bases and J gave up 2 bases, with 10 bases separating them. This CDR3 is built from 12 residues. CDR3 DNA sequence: TGCGCCAGCGGTGAGGATACCTACGAGCAGTACTTC. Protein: CASGEDTYEQYF.

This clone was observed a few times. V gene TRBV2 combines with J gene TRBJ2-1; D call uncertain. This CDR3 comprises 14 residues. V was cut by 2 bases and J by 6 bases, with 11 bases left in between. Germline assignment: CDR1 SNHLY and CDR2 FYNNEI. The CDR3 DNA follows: TGTGCCAGCAGTGAACACCCCGGTAGCAATGAGCAGTTCTTC. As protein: CASSEHPGSNEQFF.

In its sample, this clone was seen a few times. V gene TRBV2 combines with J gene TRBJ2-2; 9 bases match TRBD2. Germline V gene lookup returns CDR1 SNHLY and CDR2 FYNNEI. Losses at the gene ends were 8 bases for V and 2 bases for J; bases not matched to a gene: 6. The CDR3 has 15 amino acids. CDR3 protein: CASHSGSANTGELFF. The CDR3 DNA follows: TGTGCCAGCCATAGCGGGAGCGCTAACACCGGGGAGCTGTTTTTT.

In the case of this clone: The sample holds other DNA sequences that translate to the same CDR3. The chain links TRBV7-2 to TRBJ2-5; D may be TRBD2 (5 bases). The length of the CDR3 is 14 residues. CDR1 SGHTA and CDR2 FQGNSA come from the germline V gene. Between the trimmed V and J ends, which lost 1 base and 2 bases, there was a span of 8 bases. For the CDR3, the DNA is TGTGCCAGCAGCTTAGGAGGGAGTCAAGAGACCCAGTACTTC. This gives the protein CASSLGGSQETQYF. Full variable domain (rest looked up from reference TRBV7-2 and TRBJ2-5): GAGVSQSPSNKVTEKGKDVELRCDPISGHTALYWYRQSLGQGLEFLIYFQGNSAPDKSGLPSDRFSAERTGGSVSTLTIQRTQQEDSAVYLCASSLGGSQETQYFGPGTRLLVL.

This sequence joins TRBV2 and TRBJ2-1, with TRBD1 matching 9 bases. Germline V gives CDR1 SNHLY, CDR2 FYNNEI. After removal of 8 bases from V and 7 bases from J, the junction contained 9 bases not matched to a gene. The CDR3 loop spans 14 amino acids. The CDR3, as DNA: TGTGCCAGCGCTTCGGGACAGGGTGGAAATGAGCAGTTCTTC. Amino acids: CASASGQGGNEQFF.

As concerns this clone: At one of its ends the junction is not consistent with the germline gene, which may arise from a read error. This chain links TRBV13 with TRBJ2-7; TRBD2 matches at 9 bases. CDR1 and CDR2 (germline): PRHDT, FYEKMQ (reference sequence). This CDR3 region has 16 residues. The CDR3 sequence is CASSPPTSGRTYGQYF. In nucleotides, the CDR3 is TGTGCCAGCAGCCCACCCACAAGCGGGAGGACATACGGGCAGTACTTC.

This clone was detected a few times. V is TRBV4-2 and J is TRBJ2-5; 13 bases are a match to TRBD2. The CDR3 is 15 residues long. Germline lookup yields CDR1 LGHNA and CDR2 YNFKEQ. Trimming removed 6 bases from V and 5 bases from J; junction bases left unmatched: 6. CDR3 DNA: TGTGCCAGCAGACCGGGACTAGCGGGAAGGGAGACCCAGTACTTC. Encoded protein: CASRPGLAGRETQYF.

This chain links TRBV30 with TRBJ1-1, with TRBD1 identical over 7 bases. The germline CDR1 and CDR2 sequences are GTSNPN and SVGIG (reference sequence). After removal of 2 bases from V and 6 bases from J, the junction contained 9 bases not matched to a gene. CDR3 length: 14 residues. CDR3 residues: CAWSPLTGWAEAFF. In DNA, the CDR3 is TGTGCCTGGAGTCCTCTGACAGGGTGGGCTGAAGCTTTCTTT.

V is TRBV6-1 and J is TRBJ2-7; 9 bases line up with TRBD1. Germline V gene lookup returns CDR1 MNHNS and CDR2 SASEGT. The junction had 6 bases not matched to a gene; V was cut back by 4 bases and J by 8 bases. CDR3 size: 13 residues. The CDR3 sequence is CASSGLTGGKQYV. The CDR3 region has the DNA TGTGCCAGCAGTGGATTGACAGGGGGGAAGCAGTACGTC.

CDR3 in amino acids: CATSRAFLDREALNQPQHF. In nucleotides, the CDR3 is TGTGCCACCAGCAGAGCTTTCTTGGACAGGGAGGCTCTCAATCAGCCCCAGCATTTT. The V gene is TRBV15, the J gene TRBJ1-5; 8 bases are a match to TRBD1. J was trimmed by 3 bases and V by 1 base; bases with no gene match: 14. The length of the CDR3 is 19 residues. Germline assignment: CDR1 LNHNV and CDR2 YYDKDF (reference sequence).

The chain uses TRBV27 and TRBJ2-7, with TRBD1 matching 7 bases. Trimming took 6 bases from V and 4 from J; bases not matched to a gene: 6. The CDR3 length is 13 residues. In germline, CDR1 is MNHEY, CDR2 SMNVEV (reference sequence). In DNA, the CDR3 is TGTGCCAGCAGCCGTGACAGGGAATACGAGCAGTACTTC. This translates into CASSRDREYEQYF.

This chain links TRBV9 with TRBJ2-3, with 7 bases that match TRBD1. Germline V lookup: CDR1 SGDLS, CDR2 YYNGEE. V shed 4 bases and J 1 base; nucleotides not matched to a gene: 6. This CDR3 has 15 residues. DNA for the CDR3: TGTGCCAGCAGCCGACGACAGGGCGGCACAGATACGCAGTATTTT. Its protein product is CASSRRQGGTDTQYF.

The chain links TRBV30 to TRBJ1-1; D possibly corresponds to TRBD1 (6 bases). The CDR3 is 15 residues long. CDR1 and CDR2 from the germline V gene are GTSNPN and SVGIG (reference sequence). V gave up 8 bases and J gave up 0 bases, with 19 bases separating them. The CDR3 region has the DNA TGTGCCGGGAAAACTGGGGGGGGGCTGAACACTGAAGCTTTCTTT. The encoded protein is CAGKTGGGLNTEAFF. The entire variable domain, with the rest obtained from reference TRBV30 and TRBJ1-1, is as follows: SQTIHQWPATLVQPVGSPLSLECTVEGTSNPNLYWYRQAAGRGLQLLFYSVGIGQISSEVPQNLSASRPQDRQFILSSKKLLLSDSGFYLCAGKTGGGLNTEAFFGQGTRLTVV.

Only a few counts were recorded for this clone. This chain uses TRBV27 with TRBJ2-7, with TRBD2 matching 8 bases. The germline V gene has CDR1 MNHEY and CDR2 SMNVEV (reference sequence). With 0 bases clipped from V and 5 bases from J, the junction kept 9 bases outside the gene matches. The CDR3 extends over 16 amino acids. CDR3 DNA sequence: TGTGCCAGCAGTTTATCGGCGCGGGGACTAGGAGACGAGCAGTACTTC. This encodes CASSLSARGLGDEQYF.

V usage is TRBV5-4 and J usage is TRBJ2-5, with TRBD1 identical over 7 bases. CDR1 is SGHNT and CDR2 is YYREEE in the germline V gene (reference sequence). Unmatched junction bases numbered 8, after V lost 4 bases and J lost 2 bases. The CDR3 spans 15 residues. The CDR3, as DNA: TGTGCCAGCAGCCGTGACAGGGCAACTCAAGAGACCCAGTACTTC. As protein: CASSRDRATQETQYF.

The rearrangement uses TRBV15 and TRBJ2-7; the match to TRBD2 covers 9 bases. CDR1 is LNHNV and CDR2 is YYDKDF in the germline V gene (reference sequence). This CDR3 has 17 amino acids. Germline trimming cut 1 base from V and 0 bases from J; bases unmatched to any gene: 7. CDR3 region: CATSRGWLAGYSYEQYF. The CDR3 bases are TGTGCCACCAGCAGAGGCTGGCTAGCGGGGTACTCCTACGAGCAGTACTTC. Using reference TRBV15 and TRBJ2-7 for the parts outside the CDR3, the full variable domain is DAMVIQNPRYQVTQFGKPVTLSCSQTLNHNVMYWYQQKSSQAPKLLFHYYDKDFNNEADTPDNFQSRRPNTSFCFLDIRSPGLGDTAMYLCATSRGWLAGYSYEQYFGPGTRLTVT.

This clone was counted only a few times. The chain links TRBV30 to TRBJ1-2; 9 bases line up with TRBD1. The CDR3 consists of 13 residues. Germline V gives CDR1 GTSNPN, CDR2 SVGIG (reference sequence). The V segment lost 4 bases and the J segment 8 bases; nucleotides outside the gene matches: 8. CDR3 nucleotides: TGTGCCTGGAATCAGGACAGGGGTGAGGGCTACACCTTC. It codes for CAWNQDRGEGYTF.

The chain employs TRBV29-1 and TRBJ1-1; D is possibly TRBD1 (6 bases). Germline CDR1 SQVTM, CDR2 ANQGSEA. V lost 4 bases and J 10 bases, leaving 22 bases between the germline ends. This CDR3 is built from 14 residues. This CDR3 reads CSVVPGHLGPRAFF. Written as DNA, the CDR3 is TGCAGCGTTGTCCCGGGACACCTGGGGCCAAGAGCTTTCTTT.

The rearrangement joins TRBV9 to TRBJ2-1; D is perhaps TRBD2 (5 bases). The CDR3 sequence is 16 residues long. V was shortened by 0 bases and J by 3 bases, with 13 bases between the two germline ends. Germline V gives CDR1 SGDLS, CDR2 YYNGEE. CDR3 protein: CASSVASLAHYNEQFF. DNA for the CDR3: TGTGCCAGCAGCGTAGCATCGCTAGCCCACTACAATGAGCAGTTCTTC.